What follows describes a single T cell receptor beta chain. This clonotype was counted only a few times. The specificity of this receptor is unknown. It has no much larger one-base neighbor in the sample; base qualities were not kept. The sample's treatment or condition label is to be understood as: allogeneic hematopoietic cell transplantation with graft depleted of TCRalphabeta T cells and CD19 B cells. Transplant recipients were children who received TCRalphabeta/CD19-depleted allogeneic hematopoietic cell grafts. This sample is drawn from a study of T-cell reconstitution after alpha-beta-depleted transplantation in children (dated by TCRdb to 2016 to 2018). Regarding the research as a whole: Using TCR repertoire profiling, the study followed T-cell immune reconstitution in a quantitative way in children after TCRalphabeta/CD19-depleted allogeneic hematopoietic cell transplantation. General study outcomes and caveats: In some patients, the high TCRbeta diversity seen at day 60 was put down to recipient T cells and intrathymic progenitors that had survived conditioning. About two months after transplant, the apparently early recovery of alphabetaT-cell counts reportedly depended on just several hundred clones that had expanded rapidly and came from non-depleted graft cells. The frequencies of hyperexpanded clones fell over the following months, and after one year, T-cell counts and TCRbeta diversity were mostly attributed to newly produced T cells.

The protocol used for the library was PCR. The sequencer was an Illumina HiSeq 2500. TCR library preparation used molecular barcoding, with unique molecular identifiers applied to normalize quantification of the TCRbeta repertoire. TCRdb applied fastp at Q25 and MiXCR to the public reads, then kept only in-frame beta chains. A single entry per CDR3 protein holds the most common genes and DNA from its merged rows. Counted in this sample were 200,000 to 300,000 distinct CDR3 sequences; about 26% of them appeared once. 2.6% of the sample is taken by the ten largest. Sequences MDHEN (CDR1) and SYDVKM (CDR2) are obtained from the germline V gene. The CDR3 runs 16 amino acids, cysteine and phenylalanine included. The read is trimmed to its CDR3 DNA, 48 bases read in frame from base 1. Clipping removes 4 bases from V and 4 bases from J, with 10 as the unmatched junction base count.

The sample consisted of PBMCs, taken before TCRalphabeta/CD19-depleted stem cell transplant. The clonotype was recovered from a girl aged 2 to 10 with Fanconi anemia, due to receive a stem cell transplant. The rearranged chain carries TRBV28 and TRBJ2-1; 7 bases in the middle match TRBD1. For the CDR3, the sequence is CASSSPRGTVYNEQFF. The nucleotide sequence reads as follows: TGTGCCAGCAGTTCACCCAGGGGGACGGTATACAATGAGCAGTTCTTC.